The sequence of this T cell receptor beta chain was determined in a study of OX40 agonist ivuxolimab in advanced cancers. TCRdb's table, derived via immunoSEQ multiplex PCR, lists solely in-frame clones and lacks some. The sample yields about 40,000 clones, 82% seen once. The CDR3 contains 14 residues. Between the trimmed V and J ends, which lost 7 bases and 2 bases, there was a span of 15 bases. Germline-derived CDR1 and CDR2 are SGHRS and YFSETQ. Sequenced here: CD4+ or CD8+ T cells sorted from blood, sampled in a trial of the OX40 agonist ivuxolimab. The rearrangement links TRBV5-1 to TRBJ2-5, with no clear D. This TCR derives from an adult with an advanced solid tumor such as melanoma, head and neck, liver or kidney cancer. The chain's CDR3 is CASAYLTVQETQYF. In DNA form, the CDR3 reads TGCGCCAGCGCGTACCTAACCGTACAAGAGACCCAGTACTTC.